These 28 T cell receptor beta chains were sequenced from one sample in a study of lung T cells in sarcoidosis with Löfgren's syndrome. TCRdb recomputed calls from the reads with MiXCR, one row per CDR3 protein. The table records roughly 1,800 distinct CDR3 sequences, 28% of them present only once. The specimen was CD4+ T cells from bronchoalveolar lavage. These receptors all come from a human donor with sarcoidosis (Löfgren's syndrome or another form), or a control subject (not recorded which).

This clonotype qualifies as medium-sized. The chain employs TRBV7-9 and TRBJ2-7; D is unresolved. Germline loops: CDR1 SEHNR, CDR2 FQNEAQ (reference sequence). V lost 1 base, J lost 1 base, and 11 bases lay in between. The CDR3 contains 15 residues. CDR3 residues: CASSLGRASSYEQYF. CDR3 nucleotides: TGTGCCAGCAGCTTAGGACGGGCAAGTTCCTACGAGCAGTACTTC.

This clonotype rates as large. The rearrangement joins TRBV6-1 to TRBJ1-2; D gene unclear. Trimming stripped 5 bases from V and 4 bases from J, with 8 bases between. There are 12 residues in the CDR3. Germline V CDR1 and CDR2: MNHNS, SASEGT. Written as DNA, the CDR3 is TGTGCCAGCAGTCTCCAGCGCTATGGCTACACCTTC. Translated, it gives CASSLQRYGYTF.

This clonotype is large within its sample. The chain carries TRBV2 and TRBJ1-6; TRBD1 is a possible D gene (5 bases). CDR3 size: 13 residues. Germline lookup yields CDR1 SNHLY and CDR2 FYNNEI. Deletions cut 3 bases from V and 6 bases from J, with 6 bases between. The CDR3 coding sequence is TGTGCCAGCAGTGACCAGGGTAATTCACCCCTCCACTTT. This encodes CASSDQGNSPLHF.

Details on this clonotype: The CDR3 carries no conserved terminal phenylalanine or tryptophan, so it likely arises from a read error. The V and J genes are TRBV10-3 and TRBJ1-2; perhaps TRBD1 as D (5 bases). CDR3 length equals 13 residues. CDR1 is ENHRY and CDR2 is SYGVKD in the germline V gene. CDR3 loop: CTIRIEGLGSYTS. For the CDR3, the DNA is TGTACCATCAGGATTGAGGGGTTAGGCAGCTACACCTCC.

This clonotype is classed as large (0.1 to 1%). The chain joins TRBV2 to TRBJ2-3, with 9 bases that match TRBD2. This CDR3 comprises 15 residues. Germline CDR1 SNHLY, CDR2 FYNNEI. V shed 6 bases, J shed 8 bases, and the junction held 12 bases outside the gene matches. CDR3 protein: CASSGSGGRGGTQYF. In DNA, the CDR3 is TGTGCCAGCAGCGGTAGCGGGGGCCGAGGCGGTACGCAGTATTTT.

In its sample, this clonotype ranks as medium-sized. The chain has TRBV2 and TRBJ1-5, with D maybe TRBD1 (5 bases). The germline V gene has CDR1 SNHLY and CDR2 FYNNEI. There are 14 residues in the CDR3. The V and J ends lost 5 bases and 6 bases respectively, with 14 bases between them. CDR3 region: CASSWSGVGQPQHF. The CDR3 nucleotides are TGTGCCAGCAGTTGGTCGGGGGTAGGTCAGCCCCAGCATTTT.

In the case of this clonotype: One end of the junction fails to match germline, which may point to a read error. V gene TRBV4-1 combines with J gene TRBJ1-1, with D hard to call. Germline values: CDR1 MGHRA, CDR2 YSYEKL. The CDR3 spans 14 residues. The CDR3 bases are TGCGCCAACAGCGTACGGGATCCGGGCGCTGAAGCTTTCTTC. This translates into CANSVRDPGAEAFF.

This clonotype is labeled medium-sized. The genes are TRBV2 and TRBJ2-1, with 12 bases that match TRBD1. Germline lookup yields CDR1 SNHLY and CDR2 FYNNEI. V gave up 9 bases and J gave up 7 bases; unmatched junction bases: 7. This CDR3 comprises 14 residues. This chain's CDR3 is CASTGTGGKNEQFF. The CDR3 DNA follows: TGTGCCAGTACCGGGACAGGGGGCAAAAATGAGCAGTTCTTC.

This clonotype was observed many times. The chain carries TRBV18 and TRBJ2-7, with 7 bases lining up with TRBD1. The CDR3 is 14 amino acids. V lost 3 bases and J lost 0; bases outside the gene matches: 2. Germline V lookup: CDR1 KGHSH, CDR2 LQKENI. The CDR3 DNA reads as TGTGCCAGCTCACCTGGACAGGTCTCCTACGAGCAGTACTTC. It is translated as CASSPGQVSYEQYF.

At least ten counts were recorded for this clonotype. The CDR3 is CASSPQQGTDTQYF. As DNA, the CDR3 is TGCGCCAGCAGCCCCCAGCAGGGCACAGATACGCAGTATTTT. This chain connects TRBV5-1 to TRBJ2-3; D is ambiguous. The CDR3 spans 14 residues. Germline CDR1 reads SGHRS; CDR2 reads YFSETQ. V lost 4 bases to trimming and J lost 1 base, with 10 bases between them.

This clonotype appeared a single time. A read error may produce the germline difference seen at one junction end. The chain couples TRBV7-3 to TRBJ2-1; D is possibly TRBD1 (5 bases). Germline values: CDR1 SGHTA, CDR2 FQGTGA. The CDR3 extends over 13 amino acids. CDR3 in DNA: TGTGCCAGCAGCTTAGGGGAAAGGGGTAAGCAGCTCTTC. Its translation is CASSLGERGKQLF.

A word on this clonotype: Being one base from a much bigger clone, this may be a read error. The CDR3 protein is CASGGTGGGEQYF. The CDR3 region has the DNA TGTGCCAGCGGGGGCACAGGGGGGGGCGAGCAGTACTTC. This chain links TRBV2 with TRBJ2-7; maybe TRBD1 (8 bases). CDR1 is SNHLY and CDR2 is FYNNEI in the germline V gene. This CDR3 is 13 amino acids long. Trimming left V 8 bases short and J 6 bases short, with 17 bases between.

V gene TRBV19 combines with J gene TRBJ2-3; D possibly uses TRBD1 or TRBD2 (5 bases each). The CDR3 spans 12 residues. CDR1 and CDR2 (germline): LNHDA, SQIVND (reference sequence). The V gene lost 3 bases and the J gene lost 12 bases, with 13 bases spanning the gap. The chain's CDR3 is CASSIRNGGQYF. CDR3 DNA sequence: TGTGCCAGTAGTATCCGGAATGGGGGTCAGTATTTT.

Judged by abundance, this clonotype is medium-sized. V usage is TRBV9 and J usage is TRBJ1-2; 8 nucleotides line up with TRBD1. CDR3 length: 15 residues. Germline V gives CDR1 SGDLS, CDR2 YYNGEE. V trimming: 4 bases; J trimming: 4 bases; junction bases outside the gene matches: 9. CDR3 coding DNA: TGTGCCAGCAGCACCCAGACAGGGGTGGCCTATGGCTACACCTTC. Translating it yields CASSTQTGVAYGYTF.

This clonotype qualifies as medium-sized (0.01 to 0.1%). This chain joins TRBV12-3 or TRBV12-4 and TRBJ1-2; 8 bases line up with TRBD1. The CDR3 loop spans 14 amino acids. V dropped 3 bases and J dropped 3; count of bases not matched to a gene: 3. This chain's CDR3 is CASSLGRGHYGYTF. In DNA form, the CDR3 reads TGTGCCAGCAGTTTGGGCAGGGGGCACTATGGCTACACCTTC.

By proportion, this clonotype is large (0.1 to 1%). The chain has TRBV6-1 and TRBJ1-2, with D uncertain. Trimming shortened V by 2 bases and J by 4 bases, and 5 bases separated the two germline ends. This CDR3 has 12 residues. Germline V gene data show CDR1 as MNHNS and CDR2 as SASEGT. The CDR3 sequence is CASSERRYGYTF. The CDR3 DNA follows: TGTGCCAGCAGTGAAAGACGCTATGGCTACACCTTC.

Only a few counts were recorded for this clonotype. CDR3 coding DNA: TGTGCCAGCTCACCGGCAGGGGGATCTGAGACCCAGTACTTC. Its translation is CASSPAGGSETQYF. The V call is TRBV18, the J call TRBJ2-5; 7 bases map to TRBD1. Germline lookup yields CDR1 KGHSH and CDR2 LQKENI. The CDR3 runs 14 residues. Germline trimming cut 3 bases from V and 5 bases from J; bases unmatched to any gene: 6.

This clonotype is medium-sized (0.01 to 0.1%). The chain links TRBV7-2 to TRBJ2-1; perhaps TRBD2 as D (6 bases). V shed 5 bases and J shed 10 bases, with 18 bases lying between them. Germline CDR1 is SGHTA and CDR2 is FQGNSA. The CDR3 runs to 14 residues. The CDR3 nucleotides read TGTGCCAGCAGCCTCAGCCGGACTAACACAGAGCAGTTCTTC. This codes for CASSLSRTNTEQFF.

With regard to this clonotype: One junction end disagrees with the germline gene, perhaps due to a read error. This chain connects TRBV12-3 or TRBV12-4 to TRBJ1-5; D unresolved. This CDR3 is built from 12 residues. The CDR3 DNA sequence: TGTGCCTGCAGTCCCTACAATCAGCCCCAGCACTTT. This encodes CACSPYNQPQHF.

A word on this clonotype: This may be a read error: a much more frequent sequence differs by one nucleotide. In DNA, the CDR3 is TGTGCCAGCAGCTCCCGGACTAACACCGGGGAGCTGTTTTTT. This encodes CASSSRTNTGELFF. V gene TRBV9 combines with J gene TRBJ2-2; a weak D match, TRBD2 (5 bases). CDR3 length: 14 residues. V lost 4 bases, J lost 2 bases, and 9 bases lay in between. From germline, CDR1 is SGDLS and CDR2 YYNGEE.

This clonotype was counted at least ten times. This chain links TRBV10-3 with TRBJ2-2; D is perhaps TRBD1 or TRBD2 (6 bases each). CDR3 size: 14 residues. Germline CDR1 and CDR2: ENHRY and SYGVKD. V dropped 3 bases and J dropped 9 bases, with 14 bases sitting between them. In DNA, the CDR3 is TGTGCCATCAGTGATGGGGGGCGCCCCCGGGAGCTGTTTTTT. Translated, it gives CAISDGGRPRELFF.

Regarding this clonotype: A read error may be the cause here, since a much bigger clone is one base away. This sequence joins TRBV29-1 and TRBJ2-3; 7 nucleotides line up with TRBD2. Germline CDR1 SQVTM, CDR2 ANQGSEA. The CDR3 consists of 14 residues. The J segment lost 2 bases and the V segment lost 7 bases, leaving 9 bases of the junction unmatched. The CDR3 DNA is TGCAGCGCCTCGAGTAGCGGGTCCACAGATACGCAGTATTTT. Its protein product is CSASSSGSTDTQYF.

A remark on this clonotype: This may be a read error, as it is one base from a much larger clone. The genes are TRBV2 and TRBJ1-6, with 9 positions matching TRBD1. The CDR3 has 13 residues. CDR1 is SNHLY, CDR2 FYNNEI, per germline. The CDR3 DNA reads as TGTGCCAGCAGGGGACAGGGAATTTCACCCCTCTACTTT. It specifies CASRGQGISPLYF. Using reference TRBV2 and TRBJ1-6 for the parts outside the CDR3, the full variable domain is EPEVTQTPSHQVTQMGQEVILRCVPISNHLYFYWYRQILGQKVEFLVSFYNNEISEKSEIFDDQFSVERPDGSNFTLKIRSTKLEDSAMYFCASRGQGISPLYFGNGTRLTVT.

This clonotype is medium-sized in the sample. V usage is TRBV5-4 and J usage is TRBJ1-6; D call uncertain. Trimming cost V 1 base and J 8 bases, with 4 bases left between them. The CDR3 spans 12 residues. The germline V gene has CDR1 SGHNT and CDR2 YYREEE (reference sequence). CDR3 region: CASSLNDSPLHF. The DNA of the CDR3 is TGTGCCAGCAGCTTGAACGATTCACCCCTCCACTTT.

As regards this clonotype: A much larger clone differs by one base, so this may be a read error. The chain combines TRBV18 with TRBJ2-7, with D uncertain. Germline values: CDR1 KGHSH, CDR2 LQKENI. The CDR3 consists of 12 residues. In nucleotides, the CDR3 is TGTGCCAGCTCACCACCGTCCGGCGAGCGGTACTTC. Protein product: CASSPPSGERYF.

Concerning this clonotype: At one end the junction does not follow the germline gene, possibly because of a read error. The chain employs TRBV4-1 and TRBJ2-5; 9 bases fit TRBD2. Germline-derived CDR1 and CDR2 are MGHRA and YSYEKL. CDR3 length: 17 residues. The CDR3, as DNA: TGCGCCAGCAGCCAAGAGGCTGGCGGGAGGGCCGAGGAGACCCTGTACTTC. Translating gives CASSQEAGGRAEETLYF.

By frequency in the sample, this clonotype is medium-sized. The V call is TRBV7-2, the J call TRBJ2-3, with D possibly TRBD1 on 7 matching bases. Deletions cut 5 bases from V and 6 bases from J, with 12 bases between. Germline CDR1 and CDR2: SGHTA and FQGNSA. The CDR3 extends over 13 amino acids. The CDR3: CASSPQGRDTQYF. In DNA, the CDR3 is TGTGCCAGCAGCCCACAGGGGAGGGATACGCAGTATTTT.

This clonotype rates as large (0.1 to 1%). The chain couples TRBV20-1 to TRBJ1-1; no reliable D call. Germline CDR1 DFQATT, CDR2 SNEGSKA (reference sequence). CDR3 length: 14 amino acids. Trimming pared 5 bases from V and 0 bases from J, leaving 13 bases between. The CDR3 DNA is TGCAGTGCTCTTAAACCTCCAATGAACACTGAAGCTTTCTTT. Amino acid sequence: CSALKPPMNTEAFF.